The 9 T cell receptor beta chains below were found in one sample sequenced in a study of T-cell memory formation after mild COVID-19. MiXCR, run by TCRdb on the 5' RACE reads, gives a single entry per CDR3 protein. The data show 65,000 to 100,000 distinct CDR3 sequences, roughly 13% seen once. Material: PBMCs or a T cell subset sorted from them (not recorded which). These receptors were collected from a young man who had mild COVID-19 (a few samples of this study predate the infection). Cell type and time point are not known.

This clonotype showed up just a few times. J is TRBJ2-7 and V is TRBV4-3, with D possibly being TRBD1 or TRBD2 (5 bases each). CDR1 and CDR2 (germline): LGHNA, YSLEER. The V gene lost 0 bases and the J gene lost 5 bases, with 11 bases spanning the gap. CDR3 size: 14 residues. The CDR3 is CASSQDRGSDEQYV. The CDR3 DNA sequence: TGCGCCAGCAGCCAAGACCGGGGCTCGGACGAGCAGTACGTC.

This clonotype appeared a few times. The gene calls are TRBV5-6 and TRBJ2-3, with 7 bases aligning to TRBD2. Germline lookup yields CDR1 SGHDT and CDR2 YYEEEE. There are 16 residues in the CDR3. V lost 3 bases and J lost 0; bases outside the gene matches: 7. This CDR3 reads CASSSQLAPSTDTQYF. The CDR3 coding sequence is TGTGCCAGCAGCTCCCAACTAGCGCCAAGCACAGATACGCAGTATTTT.

The V and J genes are TRBV7-2 and TRBJ1-2; a possible D gene is TRBD1 (5 bases). Per the germline V gene, CDR1 is SGHTA and CDR2 is FQGNSA. This CDR3 region has 15 residues. V was pared by 1 base and J by 3 bases, with 12 bases between. CDR3 residues: CASSLGPDSYYGYTF. CDR3 coding DNA: TGTGCCAGCAGCTTAGGCCCAGACAGCTACTATGGCTACACCTTC.

This clonotype was found a few times. The V call is TRBV12-3 or TRBV12-4, the J call TRBJ1-3; D is uncertain. The CDR3 covers 15 residues. Trimming took off 6 bases at V and 4 bases at J, with 16 bases between the two ends. CDR3 bases: TGTGCCAGCAGCCCTACGACAACTTTCGGAAACACCATATATTTT. Protein: CASSPTTTFGNTIYF.

This clonotype was found many times. The chain couples TRBV7-2 to TRBJ2-1; D is possibly TRBD1 (5 bases). Germline V gene data show CDR1 as SGHTA and CDR2 as FQGNSA. CDR3 length equals 15 residues. Trimming took 5 bases from V and 7 from J, leaving 18 bases between them. The CDR3 DNA sequence: TGTGCCAGCAGCCCCTACCAGGGTCCGCGTAATGAGCAGTTCTTC. Residues: CASSPYQGPRNEQFF.

The rearrangement uses TRBV6-1 and TRBJ2-5; 8 bases match TRBD2. Germline CDR1 is MNHNS and CDR2 is SASEGT. The CDR3 consists of 14 residues. The junction had 11 bases not matched to a gene; V was cut back by 5 bases and J by 9 bases. The CDR3 loop is CASSRLAGLEAQYF. CDR3 nucleotide sequence: TGTGCCAGCAGTAGGTTAGCGGGGTTAGAAGCCCAGTACTTC.

This clonotype showed up just a few times. The J gene is TRBJ2-5, the V gene TRBV27; tentative D call: TRBD1 (6 bases). V was pared by 0 bases and J by 6 bases, with 11 bases between. Germline V gives CDR1 MNHEY, CDR2 SMNVEV (reference sequence). CDR3 length equals 14 residues. CDR3 amino acids: CASSLSIQGKTQYF. The CDR3, as DNA: TGTGCCAGCAGTTTATCGATACAGGGAAAGACCCAGTACTTC.

V usage is TRBV7-2 and J usage is TRBJ2-1; the match to TRBD1 covers 8 bases. J gave up 3 bases and V 5 bases, and 3 bases lay outside the gene matches. This CDR3 is 14 amino acids long. Germline V CDR1 and CDR2: SGHTA, FQGNSA. CDR3 protein: CASSDGQGYNEQFF. The CDR3 DNA sequence: TGTGCCAGCAGCGATGGACAGGGCTACAATGAGCAGTTCTTC.

J is TRBJ2-5 and V is TRBV4-1, with TRBD2 matching 11 bases. The ends lost 1 base at V and 5 bases at J; junction bases unmatched: 6. Germline V gene lookup returns CDR1 MGHRA and CDR2 YSYEKL. The CDR3 runs to 16 residues. The CDR3 coding sequence is TGCGCCAGCAGCCAAGTAACTAGCGGGGGAGGGGAGACCCAGTACTTC. Protein product: CASSQVTSGGGETQYF.